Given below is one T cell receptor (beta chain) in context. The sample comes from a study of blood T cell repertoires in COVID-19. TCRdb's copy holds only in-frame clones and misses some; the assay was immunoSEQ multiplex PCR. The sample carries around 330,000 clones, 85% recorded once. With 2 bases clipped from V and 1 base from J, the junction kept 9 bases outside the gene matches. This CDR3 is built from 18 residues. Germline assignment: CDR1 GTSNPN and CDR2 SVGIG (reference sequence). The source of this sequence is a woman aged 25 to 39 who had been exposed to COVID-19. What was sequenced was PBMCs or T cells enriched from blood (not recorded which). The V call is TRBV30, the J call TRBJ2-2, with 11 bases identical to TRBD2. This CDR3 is CAWSLRTSGPRNTGELFF. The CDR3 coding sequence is TGTGCCTGGAGTTTAAGGACTAGCGGGCCACGGAACACCGGGGAGCTGTTTTTT.